This TCR beta chain was profiled in a study of siplizumab effects on memory and regulatory T cells. General study results and limits: Proliferating Tregs from siplizumab cultures lacked functional confirmation of suppression. Both greater diversity than memory cells and a major contribution to the alloresponse seemed to characterize naive T cells.

Assays examined roughly 100,000 TCR templates per sample. Sequencing used immunoSEQ multiplex PCR; TCRdb keeps in-frame clones, though not all of them. This sample carries 50,000 to 70,000 clones, 96% of them seen once, and the ten largest clones take 0.08% to 0.1%. A word on this clone: The antigen is undetermined.

V gave up 3 bases and J gave up 2 bases, with 14 bases separating them. Germline CDR1 and CDR2: GTSNPN and SVGIG (reference sequence). The CDR3 is made up of 14 amino acids. Sequenced input: naive CD8+ T cells sorted from blood. The chain employs TRBV30 and TRBJ2-7, with D possibly called TRBD1 or TRBD2 (5 bases each). The source is a human donor in good health. The CDR3: CAWSEGQSPYEQYF. The CDR3 nucleotides read TGTGCCTGGAGCGAGGGGCAGTCTCCCTACGAGCAGTACTTC.